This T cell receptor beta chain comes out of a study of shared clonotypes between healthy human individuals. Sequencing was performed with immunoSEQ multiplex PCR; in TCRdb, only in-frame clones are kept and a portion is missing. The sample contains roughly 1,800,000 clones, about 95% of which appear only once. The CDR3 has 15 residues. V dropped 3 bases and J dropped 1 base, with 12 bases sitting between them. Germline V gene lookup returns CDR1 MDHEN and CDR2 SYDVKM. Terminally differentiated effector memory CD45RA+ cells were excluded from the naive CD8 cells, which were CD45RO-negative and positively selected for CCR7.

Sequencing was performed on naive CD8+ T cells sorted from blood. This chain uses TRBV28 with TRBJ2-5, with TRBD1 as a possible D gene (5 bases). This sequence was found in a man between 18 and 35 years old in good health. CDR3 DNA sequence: TGTGCCAGCAGTTTGATCGCGGACACCCAAGAGACCCAGTACTTC. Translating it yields CASSLIADTQETQYF.